Detailed here is one T cell receptor beta chain. From germline, CDR1 is SGHAT and CDR2 FQNNGV. V was shortened by 0 bases and J by 10 bases, with 13 bases between the two germline ends. The CDR3 length is 15 residues. The data were taken from a study of patients and donors after allogeneic stem cell transplantation. TCRdb itself ran the RT-PCR reads through MiXCR, one entry per CDR3 protein. The table lists 200,000 to 250,000 distinct CDR3 sequences, 13% to 15% of them singletons. Material: blood, either unsorted or a sorted T cell fraction (not recorded which). V gene TRBV11-2 combines with J gene TRBJ1-6, with a tentative D call TRBD1 (5 bases). The sequence derives from a human donor who was either an allogeneic HSCT recipient or a stem cell or donor lymphocyte infusion donor (not recorded which). It is not recorded whose cells these are; they may come from a transplant donor. CDR3 sequence reads: CASSLDEGQTSPLHF. The CDR3 bases are TGTGCCAGCAGCTTAGATGAGGGGCAGACCTCACCCCTCCACTTT.